The 32 T cell receptor beta chains in this list originate from one sample, sequenced in a study of T-cell reconstitution after alpha-beta-depleted transplantation in children. Unique molecular identifiers were incorporated when the TCRbeta library was constructed. TCRdb ran MiXCR on the PCR reads and lists one entry per CDR3 protein. Of around 600,000 distinct CDR3 sequences in the sample, more than 9% were seen once. The sequenced sample was PBMCs from the stem cell graft donor, obtained from the stem cell graft. These receptors came from a human donor who donated a stem cell graft to a child with acute myeloid leukemia.

The table lists this clonotype with many counts. The chain combines TRBV10-3 with TRBJ2-1; 10 bases agree with TRBD2. J lost 1 base, V lost 0 bases, and 0 bases had no gene match. Germline values: CDR1 ENHRY, CDR2 SYGVKD. The CDR3 totals 16 residues. DNA for the CDR3: TGTGCCATCAGTGAGTCACTAGCGGGGTCCTACAATGAGCAGTTCTTC. Translated, it gives CAISESLAGSYNEQFF.

The genes are TRBV7-2 and TRBJ2-1, with 10 bases identical to TRBD2. Germline CDR1 reads SGHTA; CDR2 reads FQGNSA. The J segment lost 7 bases and the V segment lost 0 bases, leaving 12 bases of the junction unmatched. The CDR3 is 18 amino acids. DNA for the CDR3: TGTGCCAGCAGCTTAGCCCCTAGCGGGAGCCACCGGGGTAATGAGCAGTTCTTC. Its translation: CASSLAPSGSHRGNEQFF. The full variable domain, in which reference TRBV7-2 and TRBJ2-1 provide the parts outside the CDR3, is GAGVSQSPSNKVTEKGKDVELRCDPISGHTALYWYRQSLGQGLEFLIYFQGNSAPDKSGLPSDRFSAERTGGSVSTLTIQRTQQEDSAVYLCASSLAPSGSHRGNEQFFGPGTRLTVL.

In its sample, this clonotype was seen many times. J is TRBJ1-4 and V is TRBV27, with D perhaps matching TRBD1 (6 bases). Trimming took 0 bases from V and 5 from J, leaving 10 bases between them. The CDR3 is 15 amino acids. The germline CDR1 and CDR2 sequences are MNHEY and SMNVEV (reference sequence). CDR3 DNA: TGTGCCAGCAGTTTATCAACAGGGCTGAATGAAAAACTGTTTTTT. Translating gives CASSLSTGLNEKLFF.

A few counts support this clonotype. The chain couples TRBV19 to TRBJ1-2; 11 bases align to TRBD1. Germline V gives CDR1 LNHDA, CDR2 SQIVND (reference sequence). There are 13 residues in the CDR3. The junction had 6 bases not matched to a gene; V was cut back by 8 bases and J by 7 bases. The CDR3 sequence: CASVDRGRSGYTF. CDR3 nucleotide sequence: TGTGCCAGTGTGGACAGGGGGCGAAGTGGCTACACCTTC.

This clonotype turned up a few times. The J gene is TRBJ1-2, the V gene TRBV27, with no clear D. Germline V gives CDR1 MNHEY, CDR2 SMNVEV (reference sequence). V lost 2 bases and J lost 2, with 6 bases in between. CDR3 length: 13 amino acids. Written as DNA, the CDR3 is TGTGCCAGCAGTTTACCAGGCAACTATGGCTACACCTTC. Its protein is CASSLPGNYGYTF.

This clonotype came up a few times. The gene calls are TRBV29-1 and TRBJ2-3; no clear D gene. Germline V lookup: CDR1 SQVTM, CDR2 ANQGSEA. The CDR3 contains 14 residues. The ends were cut back, 3 bases at V and 5 bases at J, with 15 bases in the middle. The CDR3: CSVEWFPRLDTQYF. CDR3 in DNA: TGCAGCGTTGAGTGGTTCCCCCGGCTAGATACGCAGTATTTT.

V is TRBV3-1 and J is TRBJ2-2; 8 bases match TRBD1. Germline V gene sequence: CDR1 LGHDT, CDR2 YNNKEL (reference sequence). The CDR3 loop spans 15 amino acids. The V segment lost 4 bases and the J segment 6 bases; nucleotides outside the gene matches: 7. CDR3 protein: CASSPPGQVPGELFF. Written as DNA, the CDR3 is TGTGCCAGCAGCCCCCCGGGACAGGTCCCCGGGGAGCTGTTTTTT.

CDR3 sequence reads: CASSLGTGINYGYTF. For the CDR3, the DNA is TGCGCCAGCAGCTTGGGGACAGGTATTAACTATGGCTACACCTTC. The rearrangement uses TRBV5-1 and TRBJ1-2; the match to TRBD1 covers 7 bases. Germline V CDR1 and CDR2: SGHRS, YFSETQ. The V gene end was trimmed by 0 bases and the J gene end by 1 base; junction bases not matched to a gene: 3. The CDR3 consists of 15 residues. The full variable domain, completed using reference TRBV5-1 and TRBJ1-2, is KAGVTQTPRYLIKTRGQQVTLSCSPISGHRSVSWYQQTPGQGLQFLFEYFSETQRNKGNFPGRFSGRQFSNSRSEMNVSTLELGDSALYLCASSLGTGINYGYTFGSGTRLTVV.

The CDR3 DNA follows: TGCGCCAGCTACAGTACAGGAGGTGGAGAGACCCAGTACTTC. It translates to CASYSTGGGETQYF. The rearrangement uses TRBV5-1 and TRBJ2-5; D tentatively reads TRBD1 or TRBD2 (5 bases each). The CDR3 length is 14 residues. Germline V gene sequence: CDR1 SGHRS, CDR2 YFSETQ. Trimming took 7 bases from V and 4 from J, leaving 17 bases between them.

This clonotype was observed many times. The rearrangement uses TRBV7-9 and TRBJ2-3; maybe TRBD2 (5 bases). CDR3 size: 17 residues. CDR1 is SEHNR, CDR2 FQNEAQ, per germline (reference sequence). V was pared by 0 bases and J by 0 bases, with 13 bases between. The CDR3 here is CASSLAFEGESTDTQYF. CDR3 DNA: TGTGCCAGCAGCTTAGCCTTTGAGGGAGAGAGCACAGATACGCAGTATTTT. Filled out from reference TRBV7-9 and TRBJ2-3, the complete variable domain reads DTGVSQNPRHKITKRGQNVTFRCDPISEHNRLYWYRQTLGQGPEFLTYFQNEAQLEKSRLLSDRFSAERPKGSFSTLEIQRTEQGDSAMYLCASSLAFEGESTDTQYFGPGTRLTVL.

The chain recombines TRBV20-1 with TRBJ1-2, with TRBD1 identical over 7 bases. Germline CDR1 and CDR2: DFQATT and SNEGSKA (reference sequence). The CDR3 covers 11 residues. The CDR3 DNA follows: TGCAGGCCCGACAGGGACTATGGCTACACCTTC. This encodes CRPDRDYGYTF.

This rearrangement joins TRBV5-1 to TRBJ2-5, with D possibly being TRBD2 (5 bases). The germline CDR1 and CDR2 sequences are SGHRS and YFSETQ. The CDR3 has 14 residues. V lost 4 bases to trimming and J lost 5 bases, with 15 bases between them. This CDR3 is CASSPVDLLETQYF. CDR3 DNA: TGCGCCAGCAGCCCCGTGGACTTGCTGGAGACCCAGTACTTC.

This clonotype has more than one count but fewer than ten. CDR3 in amino acids: CASSLGPGSRTEAFF. The CDR3 nucleotides are TGTGCCAGCAGCTTAGGGCCAGGGTCAAGGACTGAAGCTTTCTTT. The V call is TRBV7-2, the J call TRBJ1-1; tentatively, D is TRBD1 (5 bases). The CDR3 sequence is 15 residues long. Deletions cut 1 base from V and 5 bases from J, with 14 bases between. CDR1 is SGHTA and CDR2 is FQGNSA in the germline V gene.

The chain's CDR3 is CSAALGDFYGYTF. The CDR3 DNA follows: TGCAGCGCGGCCCTCGGGGACTTCTATGGCTACACCTTC. The chain links TRBV29-1 to TRBJ1-2; perhaps TRBD1 as D (5 bases). The CDR3 is made up of 13 amino acids. Trimming left V 7 bases short and J 4 bases short, with 16 bases between. CDR1 is SQVTM and CDR2 is ANQGSEA in the germline V gene.

This clonotype was seen only a few times. The CDR3 is CSARDTIYGYTF. CDR3 DNA: TGCAGTGCTAGAGACACCATCTATGGCTACACCTTC. The rearrangement links TRBV20-1 to TRBJ1-2, with D uncertain. Germline CDR1 and CDR2: DFQATT and SNEGSKA (reference sequence). V lost 0 bases to trimming and J lost 4 bases, with 6 bases between them. The CDR3 is 12 residues long.

The chain links TRBV12-3 or TRBV12-4 to TRBJ2-2, with 8 bases aligning to TRBD1. This CDR3 is built from 15 residues. Unmatched junction bases numbered 5, after V lost 2 bases and J lost 6 bases. For the CDR3, the DNA is TGTGCCAGCAGTTTAAGACAGGGGATGGCCGGGGAGCTGTTTTTT. This encodes CASSLRQGMAGELFF.

The V gene is TRBV11-2, the J gene TRBJ2-7, with 13 bases lining up with TRBD2. The CDR3 runs to 19 residues. J lost 0 bases, V lost 3 bases, and 11 bases had no gene match. CDR1 is SGHAT and CDR2 is FQNNGV in the germline V gene. The CDR3 nucleotides are TGTGCCAGCAGCTTCTCGAAAACTAGCGGGAGGGTCAACTCCTACGAGCAGTACTTC. This translates into CASSFSKTSGRVNSYEQYF.

This clonotype was picked up many times. The chain carries TRBV20-1 and TRBJ2-1; perhaps TRBD2 as D (5 bases). CDR3 length equals 15 residues. The V gene's germline CDR1 is DFQATT and CDR2 SNEGSKA (reference sequence). V shed 1 base and J shed 0 bases, with 10 bases lying between them. The DNA of the CDR3 is TGCAGTGCTAGAGGCACGACTATCTCCTACAATGAGCAGTTCTTC. Protein product: CSARGTTISYNEQFF.

This clonotype was seen at least ten times. The chain couples TRBV29-1 to TRBJ1-1, with unresolved D. CDR1 and CDR2 (germline): SQVTM, ANQGSEA. The CDR3 runs 12 residues. V was clipped by 8 bases and J by 1 base, with 11 bases between them. The CDR3 spells CSSSRGNTEAFF. The CDR3 nucleotides are TGCAGCTCATCCCGGGGGAACACTGAAGCTTTCTTT.

There are a few counts of this clonotype. This chain uses TRBV20-1 with TRBJ2-3, with D possibly called TRBD1 or TRBD2 (6 bases each). The CDR3 extends over 14 amino acids. Germline values: CDR1 DFQATT, CDR2 SNEGSKA (reference sequence). V lost 4 bases, J lost 2 bases, and 13 bases lay in between. The CDR3 sequence is CSAIADRFTDTQYF. The CDR3 DNA follows: TGCAGTGCTATAGCGGACAGATTCACAGATACGCAGTATTTT.

This clonotype was seen at least ten times. This chain links TRBV18 with TRBJ2-7, with D maybe TRBD1 (5 bases). Germline V lookup: CDR1 KGHSH, CDR2 LQKENI. CDR3 size: 14 residues. V was cut by 4 bases and J by 2 bases, with 12 bases left in between. The CDR3 DNA reads as TGTGCCAGCTCACGAGAGACAGATACCTACGAGCAGTACTTC. This encodes CASSRETDTYEQYF.

This clonotype was found a few times. This sequence joins TRBV28 and TRBJ2-5; the D is unclear. The CDR3 is made up of 14 amino acids. The germline V and J ends were trimmed by 3 bases and 1 base, with 9 bases remaining between them. From germline, CDR1 is MDHEN and CDR2 SYDVKM. CDR3 DNA: TGTGCCAGCAGTTTGATGGGTGGCCAAGAGACCCAGTACTTC. This sequence encodes CASSLMGGQETQYF.

The chain's CDR3 is CSQRGGGDRHEQFF. For the CDR3, the DNA is TGCAGCCAACGGGGGGGCGGGGACCGCCATGAGCAGTTCTTC. The chain combines TRBV29-1 with TRBJ2-1, with 8 positions matching TRBD2. Trimming took 8 bases from V and 8 from J; bases not matched to a gene: 14. CDR1 SQVTM and CDR2 ANQGSEA come from the germline V gene. The CDR3 sequence is 14 residues long.

This clonotype was recorded many times. The chain carries TRBV12-3 or TRBV12-4 and TRBJ1-6, with D unclear. With 2 bases removed from V and 7 bases from J, the gap between germline ends came to 9 bases. The CDR3 contains 14 residues. CDR3 region: CASSLRRRNSPLHF. The DNA of the CDR3 is TGTGCCAGCAGTTTACGTCGGAGGAATTCACCCCTCCACTTT.

This clonotype was detected ten times or more. The CDR3 region has the DNA TGTGCCAGCAGCCTGGACAGGGGGTTCGCTGAAGCTTTCTTT. It yields the protein CASSLDRGFAEAFF. The J gene is TRBJ1-1, the V gene TRBV7-2; TRBD1 matches 10 bases. In germline, CDR1 is SGHTA, CDR2 FQGNSA. Trimming cost V 5 bases and J 6 bases; bases outside gene matches: 6. CDR3 size: 14 residues.

This clonotype came up a few times. V and J are TRBV14 and TRBJ2-7, with a possible D match to TRBD2 (5 bases). Trimming removed 1 base from V and 5 bases from J, with 21 bases in between. Germline values: CDR1 SGHDN, CDR2 FVKESK. There are 17 residues in the CDR3. CDR3 residues: CASSQADVFAGEHEQYF. CDR3 nucleotide sequence: TGTGCCAGCAGCCAAGCGGATGTGTTTGCGGGTGAACACGAGCAGTACTTC.

The sample holds a few counts of this clonotype. V and J are TRBV5-1 and TRBJ2-2, with 8 bases identical to TRBD1. The CDR3 contains 16 residues. Germline V gives CDR1 SGHRS, CDR2 YFSETQ. Trimming at V came to 4 bases and at J to 6 bases, leaving 11 bases not matched to a gene. CDR3 DNA: TGCGCCAGCAGCACCTCGTCCCGGGACAGGCCCGGGGAGCTGTTTTTT. Protein: CASSTSSRDRPGELFF.

The gene calls are TRBV25-1 and TRBJ1-1, with 9 nucleotides matching TRBD1. The CDR3 spans 15 residues. V was pared by 1 base and J by 2 bases, with 2 bases of the junction left unmatched. Looked up from germline, CDR1 is MGHDK and CDR2 is SYGVNS. The CDR3 nucleotides read TGTGCCAGCAGTGAATTTACAGGGGGCAACACTGAAGCTTTCTTT. The encoded protein is CASSEFTGGNTEAFF. Variable domain in full (rest from reference TRBV25-1 and TRBJ1-1): EADIYQTPRYLVIGTGKKITLECSQTMGHDKMYWYQQDPGMELHLIHYSYGVNSTEKGDLSSESTVSRIRTEHFPLTLESARPSHTSQYLCASSEFTGGNTEAFFGQGTRLTVV.

CDR3 sequence (DNA): TGTGCCCACGGAGGCTCTAGCGGGTTCAGCTCCTACAATGAGCAGTTCTTC. The encoded protein is CAHGGSSGFSSYNEQFF. The chain joins TRBV10-3 to TRBJ2-1; TRBD2 matches at 8 bases. There are 17 residues in the CDR3. Germline assignment: CDR1 ENHRY and CDR2 SYGVKD. J was trimmed by 0 bases and V by 11 bases; bases with no gene match: 15.

V is TRBV5-4 and J is TRBJ2-3; the match to TRBD2 covers 8 bases. V trimming: 9 bases; J trimming: 6 bases; junction bases outside the gene matches: 18. Germline V gene data show CDR1 as SGHNT and CDR2 as YYREEE (reference sequence). CDR3 size: 16 residues. The CDR3 sequence: CATPGGIGGGEDTQYF. The CDR3 nucleotides read TGTGCCACCCCCGGCGGGATCGGGGGGGGGGAGGATACGCAGTATTTT.

This chain uses TRBV2 with TRBJ2-1, with D unclear. This CDR3 is built from 14 residues. The V and J ends lost 2 bases and 0 bases respectively, with 5 bases between them. Germline CDR1 SNHLY, CDR2 FYNNEI. The CDR3 spells CASSESRSYNEQFF. The CDR3 DNA is TGTGCCAGCAGTGAAAGTCGCTCCTACAATGAGCAGTTCTTC.

The chain links TRBV6-2 or TRBV6-3 to TRBJ1-2; 11 bases align to TRBD1. CDR3 length: 20 residues. V shed 5 bases and J 4 bases; nucleotides not matched to a gene: 21. Germline-derived CDR1 and CDR2 are MNHEY and SVGEGT. The CDR3 sequence is CASSLFGPGTGGQRIYGYTF. In DNA form, the CDR3 reads TGTGCCAGCAGTCTCTTTGGGCCCGGGACAGGGGGTCAAAGGATCTATGGCTACACCTTC.